Included here is one TCR beta chain sequence, with context. Its antigen is still unknown. Base qualities are missing; no much larger clone stands one base away. The cohort comprised 666 healthy bone marrow donors. Cohort members were all nominally healthy when sampled, although unrecorded immune exposures were likely present. The donor was CMV seropositive and belonged to the group of a few hundred seropositive cohort members. A peripheral blood sample was provided by each donor, and peripheral blood mononuclear cells were used for TCR beta sequencing. The Qiagen DNeasy Blood Extraction Kit was used to extract genomic DNA from the blood cell samples. The CDR3, cysteine through phenylalanine, is 16 amino acids long. Only the CDR3 part of the read is kept: 48 bases, read in frame from the first base. For this chain, trimming is 5 bases at the V end and 2 bases at the J end, and the number of junction bases without a gene match is 6. The germline V gene (reference sequence) gives CDR1 as SEHNR and CDR2 as FQNEAQ.

The library was produced with the immunoSEQ multiplex PCR assay. The multiplex PCR relied on a mix of 60 forward primers for TCR Vbeta segments and 13 reverse primers for TCR Jbeta segments. The CDR3 region of rearranged TCR beta genes was amplified from genomic DNA with a multiplex PCR assay. The amplified TCR beta libraries were sequenced on the Illumina HiSeq System as 87-base-pair reads. From the authors' description of their analysis: A later analysis counted tens of millions of unique TCR beta chains across the 700 or so repertoires, and 9.5 million to 11 million of these chains were shared by at least two donors. A nearest-neighbor algorithm error-corrected the raw reads and collapsed the reads into unique sequences, merging closely related sequences to remove PCR and sequencing errors. To assign V, D and J gene segments, CDR3 sequences were aligned to IMGT reference sequences. For a sequence to be retained, a match of at least six nucleotides to both a V gene segment and a J gene segment was required. A rearrangement counted as productive if the CDR3 had no stop codons and remained in frame with V and J, and every other rearrangement counted as non-productive. CDR3 was defined according to IMGT convention as the region running from the second conserved V-encoded cysteine to the conserved J-encoded phenylalanine. The earlier analysis of some 580 of the donors excluded any sequence lacking an unambiguous match to a single V gene segment. An earlier analysis of several hundred of the donors classified V segments as functional when productive rearrangements were above 56.7% and as segregating when the standard deviation between donors was above 5%. A statistical classification framework was developed to diagnose cytomegalovirus status using the catalog of TCR beta chain sequences. A later analysis assigned V and J genes by comparing TCR nucleotide sequences with IMGT/GENE-DB human TR gene sequences. Using the TCRdist pipeline, a later analysis assigned CDR3 sequences along with most-parsimonious VDJ recombination scenarios. A later analysis defined each TCR beta chain by its CDR3 amino acid sequence plus V-gene family, and excluded reads lacking a unique V-gene family. A later analysis removed 592 highly shared, low-generation-probability nucleotide sequences to deal with suspected cross-contamination and a sequencing artifact. In a later analysis, a clonal expansion index was calculated for each public chain from normalized within-repertoire ranks of inferred template counts. In a later analysis, generation probabilities were computed using a VDJ recombination model fitted to out-of-frame rearrangements, and the results were checked against IGoR. Hypergeometric tests were used in a later analysis to score TCR-TCR, TCR-HLA and TCR-CMV co-occurrence, with a repertoire-size bias correction applied to the TCR pairs. To estimate false discovery rates, a later analysis permuted the HLA or CMV assignments 20 times. In a later analysis, co-occurring TCRs were grouped using DBSCAN, and TCRdist sequence similarity was added for clustering within HLA-allele-positive subsets. Co-occurrence clustering excluded repertoires with fewer than 30,000 or more than 120,000 public chains, plus five with anomalous nucleotide sharing. TCRdb re-hosts the immuneACCESS table, in-frame sequences only. Its copies lack some clones; in the studies checked, an unresolved V gene accounts for under half of them, and the cause for the rest is not known. V, J and clone size derive from that table, while D and trimming were established from the DNA sequence. Present in this sample are around 100,000 clones, about four fifths of which were seen just once. Approximately 4.4% of the sample belongs to the ten largest clones.

These data are taken from a study of cytomegalovirus exposure and HLA in healthy donors (dated by TCRdb to the late 2010s). A note on the overall study: According to an earlier analysis of a few hundred of the donors, about 190 million T cells yielded 95 million to 140 million unique TCR beta sequences and 250 to 350 Gb of sequence data. About 300 gigabases of sequencing data and approximately 84 million unique TCR sequences were included in an early release covering 500 to 750 HLA-typed donors. Among the roughly 400 genotyped donors, around 81% belonged to the genetic ancestry cluster associated with self-reported Caucasian donors. The aim of the study was to test whether cataloging public T cell receptors could identify signatures of past pathogen exposure. The T cell repertoires of 666 subjects were profiled by immunosequencing and related to cytomegalovirus serostatus. A separate validation cohort of roughly 110 different subjects was used in addition to the approximately 670-subject first cohort. To predict cytomegalovirus infection status, the study combined high-throughput TCR immunosequencing, statistical association of individual TCRs with disease status, and machine learning. To study patterns of TCR occurrence, a later analysis re-analyzed previously published TCR beta repertoires from 666 donors and added high-resolution HLA genotyping. Rather than drawing on any new phenotypic data, the later analysis identified candidate immune exposures from TCR beta sequences and the way those sequences occurred across donors. An earlier analysis of 587 of the donors used high-throughput TCR beta sequencing to judge whether each TCR beta V gene segment behaved as functional or pseudogenic. Donor age, sex, ethnicity and CMV serostatus were compiled alongside the repertoire data. A later genetic analysis took genome-wide SNP genotypes for about 65% of the 666 donors and used that subset as a discovery cohort. All discovery cohort repertoires had been generated on a single sequencing platform. Both class I and class II loci were covered by HLA typing, at four-digit resolution. The number of donors typed differed by locus, with 629-630 for A, B, C, DRB1 and DQB1, around 500 for DQA1, approximately 580 for DPA1, and about 450 for DPB1. Several DR-DQ haplotypes were treated as single units for association and clustering because of strong linkage in the cohort. On average, roughly 250,000 unique TCR beta nucleotide sequences were sequenced per donor among 398 genotyped donors of the cohort, with roughly 19% of those sequences being non-productive. On the study overall, not on this receptor specifically: An earlier analysis of around 600 of the donors showed that most TCR beta V segments appeared in productive rearrangements either about 90% or about 30% of the time, which broadly matched IMGT annotations. When HLA alleles, especially DR and DQ, strongly co-occurred, TCR associations were difficult to assign to individual alleles. A further reported finding was that TCR beta sequences accurately predicted the HLA-A and HLA-B alleles for most subjects in the first cohort. Presence/absence analyses assumed roughly uniform sequencing depth across donors, an assumption that may not hold. According to a later analysis, TCR association rates differed among HLA loci, with DRB1 alleles showing the most associated TCRs and HLA-C alleles showing the fewest. A cluster of highly shared sequence variants was judged likely to represent a technical artifact of the sequencing pipeline. Compared with equally common non-associated chains, HLA-associated TCR beta chains in a later analysis were more clonally expanded and had lower generation probabilities. In both the original and validation cohorts, the classifier was reported to diagnose cytomegalovirus status with high specificity and sensitivity. Correlated functional status among segregating V segments might be attributable to linkage disequilibrium, but an unknown experimental factor could not be ruled out. Because counts were too low, some 17 rarely observed V segments, including chromosome 9 orphons, were excluded from the earlier analysis of roughly 580 of the donors. CMV serostatus was the only immune exposure information available for the cohort. In a later genetic analysis, a missense DCLRE1C variant was associated with V-gene and J-gene trimming of TCR beta chains, and the association was replicated in an independent cohort. Several of the top co-occurrence clusters appeared to be linked to parvovirus B19, influenza, CMV and Epstein-Barr virus, according to a later analysis. HLA typing was unavailable for some donors at each locus, so association tests used only the typed subset. It was suggested by the authors that the approach could potentially be generalized to other disease states and immunological phenotypes. According to a later analysis, most CMV-associated TCR beta chains appeared to be HLA-restricted, and the HLA associations seemed to be driven largely by CMV exposure. Only TCR beta chains were sequenced in this cohort, and the absence of alpha or paired-chain data limited detectable features. A later analysis associated 15,000 to 20,000 TCR beta sequences with specific HLA alleles at a false discovery rate of 0.05. Some IMGT-functional V segments, including TRBV6-2 and TRBV6-3, could not be distinguished by the 87-base-pair reads and were therefore excluded. The study gave a list of 150 to 200 TCR beta chains associated with cytomegalovirus. Across donors, most TCR sequences were observed very rarely, whereas some public TCRs were present in many individuals. In a later genetic analysis, fewer N-insertions in productive TCRs were reported among donors in an Asian-associated ancestry cluster than the approximately 710-donor mean. A few of the identified cytomegalovirus-associated TCR beta chains were confirmed in vitro to be specific for cytomegalovirus antigens.

The source of this sequence is a young man in good health and CMV-seropositive. Sequenced input: PBMCs. The chain uses TRBV7-9 and TRBJ1-6, and TRBD1 aligns with 7 junction nucleotides. Here is the DNA: TGTGCCAGCAGCGAAAGACAGGGAACCTATAATTCACCCCTCCACTTT. Its amino acids are CASSERQGTYNSPLHF.